The present T cell receptor beta chain was sequenced within a study of T cell responses to AZD1222 COVID-19 vaccine. Whole-study results and caveats: CD4 TCRs associated with vaccination spanned spike, dominating at 160-218 and 743-854. There were mostly white British donors and more females than males, and clonal diversity was possibly underestimated. Among those given AZD1222, only 5 to 7 were seropositive at baseline. The breadth and depth of Spike-specific TCRs increased once two AZD1222 doses had been given.

Comments on this clone: The antigen is undetermined.

Trimming stripped 0 bases from V and 0 bases from J, with 9 bases between. The CDR3 totals 16 residues. Germline V CDR1 and CDR2: SGDLS, YYNGEE. This table comes from immunoSEQ multiplex PCR, and its TCRdb copy is limited to in-frame clones, with some not included. The data show fewer than 150,000 clones, about 86% seen once. The input for sequencing was peripheral blood, taken 28 days after the second AZD1222 dose. The TCR originated in an adult who received the AZD1222 COVID-19 vaccine. The rearrangement links TRBV9 to TRBJ1-4; D unclear. CDR3 in DNA: TGTGCCAGCAGCGTAGGAAACAGTGCAACTAATGAAAAACTGTTTTTT. Translated, it gives CASSVGNSATNEKLFF.